This T cell receptor beta chain was recovered during a study of cytomegalovirus exposure and HLA in healthy donors. This CDR3 comprises 11 residues. The V and J ends lost 6 bases and 4 bases respectively, with 9 bases between them. CDR1 DFQATT and CDR2 SNEGSKA come from the germline V gene (reference sequence). The protocol was immunoSEQ multiplex PCR, while the TCRdb copy is restricted to in-frame clones and leaves out a portion. The data show 130,000 to 150,000 clones, approximately 89% seen once. The chain has TRBV20-1 and TRBJ1-2; no clear D. The specimen sequenced was PBMCs. The receptor was derived from a woman under 30 in good health and CMV-seropositive. This CDR3 reads CSAAGLYGYTF. The CDR3 DNA reads as TGCAGTGCCGCGGGCCTCTATGGCTACACCTTC.